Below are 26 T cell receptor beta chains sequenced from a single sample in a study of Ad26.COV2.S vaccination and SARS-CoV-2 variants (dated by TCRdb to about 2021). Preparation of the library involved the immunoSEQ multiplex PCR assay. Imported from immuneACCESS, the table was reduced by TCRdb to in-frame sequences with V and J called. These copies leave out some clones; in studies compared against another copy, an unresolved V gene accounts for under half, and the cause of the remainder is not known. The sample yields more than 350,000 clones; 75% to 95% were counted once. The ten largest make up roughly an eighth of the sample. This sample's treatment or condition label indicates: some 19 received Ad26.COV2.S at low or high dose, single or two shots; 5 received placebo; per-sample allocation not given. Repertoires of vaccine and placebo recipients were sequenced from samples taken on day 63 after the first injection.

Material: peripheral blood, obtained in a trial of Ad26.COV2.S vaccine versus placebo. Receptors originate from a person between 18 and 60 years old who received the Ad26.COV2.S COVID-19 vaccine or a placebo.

CDR3 loop: CASSTIGAPGTSYGYTF. CDR3 DNA: TGTGCCAGCAGTACCATAGGGGCCCCGGGAACGTCCTATGGCTACACCTTC. This sequence joins TRBV28 and TRBJ1-2, with TRBD1 as a possible D gene (5 bases). The CDR3 is made up of 17 amino acids. The germline V gene has CDR1 MDHEN and CDR2 SYDVKM. The V and J ends lost 5 bases and 4 bases respectively, with 23 bases between them.

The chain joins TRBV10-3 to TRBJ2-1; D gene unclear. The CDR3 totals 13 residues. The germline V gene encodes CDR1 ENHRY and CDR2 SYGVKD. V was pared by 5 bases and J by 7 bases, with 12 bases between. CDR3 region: CAISRTQSNEQFF. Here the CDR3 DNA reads TGTGCCATCAGTAGGACCCAAAGTAATGAGCAGTTCTTC.

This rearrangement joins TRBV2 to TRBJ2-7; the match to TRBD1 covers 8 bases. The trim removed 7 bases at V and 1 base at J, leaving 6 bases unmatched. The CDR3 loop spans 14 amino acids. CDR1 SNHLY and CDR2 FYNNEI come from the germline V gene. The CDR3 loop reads CASTRGRGSYEQYF. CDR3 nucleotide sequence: TGTGCCAGCACCAGGGGGCGCGGGTCCTACGAGCAGTACTTC. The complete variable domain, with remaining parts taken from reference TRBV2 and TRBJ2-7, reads EPEVTQTPSHQVTQMGQEVILRCVPISNHLYFYWYRQILGQKVEFLVSFYNNEISEKSEIFDDQFSVERPDGSNFTLKIRSTKLEDSAMYFCASTRGRGSYEQYFGPGTRLTVT.

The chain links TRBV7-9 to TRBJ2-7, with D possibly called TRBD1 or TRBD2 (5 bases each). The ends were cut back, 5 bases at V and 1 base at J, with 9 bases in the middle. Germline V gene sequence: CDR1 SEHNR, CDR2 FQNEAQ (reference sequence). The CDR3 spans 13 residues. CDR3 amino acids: CASSRDPSYEQYF. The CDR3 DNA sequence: TGTGCCAGCAGCCGGGACCCGTCCTACGAGCAGTACTTC.

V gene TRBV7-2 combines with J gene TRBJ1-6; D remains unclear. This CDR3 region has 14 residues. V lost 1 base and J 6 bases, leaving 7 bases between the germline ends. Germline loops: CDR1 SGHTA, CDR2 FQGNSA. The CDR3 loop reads CASSLGDVNSPLHF. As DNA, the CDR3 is TGTGCCAGCAGCTTAGGGGATGTTAATTCACCCCTCCACTTT.

CDR3 nucleotides: TGTGCCAGCAGACAAACGACAGGGTGGGGGGGCGACGAGCAGTACTTC. This translates into CASRQTTGWGGDEQYF. The chain recombines TRBV7-8 with TRBJ2-7; D may be TRBD1 or TRBD2 (7 bases each). The CDR3 consists of 16 residues. V lost 6 bases to trimming and J lost 5 bases, with 23 bases between them. Germline V CDR1 and CDR2: SGHVS, FQNEAQ.

CDR3: CASSISGSGLVGTEAFF. The CDR3 DNA sequence: TGTGCCAGTAGTATATCGGGGAGTGGGTTGGTGGGCACTGAAGCTTTCTTT. The chain employs TRBV19 and TRBJ1-1; D uncertain. V shed 2 bases and J shed 4 bases, with 20 bases lying between them. From germline, CDR1 is LNHDA and CDR2 SQIVND (reference sequence). CDR3 length: 17 residues.

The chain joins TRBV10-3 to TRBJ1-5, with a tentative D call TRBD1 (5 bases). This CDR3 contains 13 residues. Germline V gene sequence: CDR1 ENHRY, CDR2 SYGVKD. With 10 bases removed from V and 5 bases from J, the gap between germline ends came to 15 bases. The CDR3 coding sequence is TGTGCCACCCGGGACCCTGGGGATCAGCCCCAGCATTTT. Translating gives CATRDPGDQPQHF.

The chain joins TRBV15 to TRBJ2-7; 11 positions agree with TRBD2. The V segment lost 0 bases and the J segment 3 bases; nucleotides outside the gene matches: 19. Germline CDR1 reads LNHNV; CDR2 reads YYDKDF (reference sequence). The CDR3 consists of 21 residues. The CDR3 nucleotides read TGTGCCACCAGCAGAGATCGCTGGGTAGCGGGAGGGCAACCGGGACTCTACGAGCAGTACTTC. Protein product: CATSRDRWVAGGQPGLYEQYF. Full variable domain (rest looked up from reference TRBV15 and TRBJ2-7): DAMVIQNPRYQVTQFGKPVTLSCSQTLNHNVMYWYQQKSSQAPKLLFHYYDKDFNNEADTPDNFQSRRPNTSFCFLDIRSPGLGDTAMYLCATSRDRWVAGGQPGLYEQYFGPGTRLTVT.

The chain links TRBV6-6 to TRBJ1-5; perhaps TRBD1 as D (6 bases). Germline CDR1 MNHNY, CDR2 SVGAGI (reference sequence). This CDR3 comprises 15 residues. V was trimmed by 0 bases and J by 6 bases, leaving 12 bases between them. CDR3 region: CASSYSTGRGQPQHF. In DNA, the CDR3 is TGTGCCAGCAGTTACTCTACAGGGCGCGGTCAGCCCCAGCATTTT.

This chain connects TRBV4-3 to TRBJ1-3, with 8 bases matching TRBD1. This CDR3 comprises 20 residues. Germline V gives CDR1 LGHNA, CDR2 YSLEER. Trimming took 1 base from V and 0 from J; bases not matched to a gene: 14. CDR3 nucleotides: TGCGCCAGCAGCCAAGCTGGGGCCTCCACAGGGGGTTTCTCTGGAAACACCATATATTTT. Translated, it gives CASSQAGASTGGFSGNTIYF.

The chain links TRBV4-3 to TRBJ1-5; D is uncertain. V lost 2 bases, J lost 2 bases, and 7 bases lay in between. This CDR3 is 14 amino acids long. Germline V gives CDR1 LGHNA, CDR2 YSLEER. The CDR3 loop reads CASSQLIGNQPQHF. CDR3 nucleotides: TGCGCCAGCAGCCAACTTATCGGCAATCAGCCCCAGCATTTT.

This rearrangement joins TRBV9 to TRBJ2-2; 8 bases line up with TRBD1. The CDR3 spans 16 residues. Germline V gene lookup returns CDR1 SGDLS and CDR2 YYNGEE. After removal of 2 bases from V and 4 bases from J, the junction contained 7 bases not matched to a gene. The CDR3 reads CASSVVQGAGTGELFF. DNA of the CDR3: TGTGCCAGCAGCGTCGTCCAGGGGGCGGGCACCGGGGAGCTGTTTTTT. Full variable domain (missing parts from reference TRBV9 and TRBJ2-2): DSGVTQTPKHLITATGQRVTLRCSPRSGDLSVYWYQQSLDQGLQFLIQYYNGEERAKGNILERFSAQQFPDLHSELNLSSLELGDSALYFCASSVVQGAGTGELFFGEGSRLTVL.

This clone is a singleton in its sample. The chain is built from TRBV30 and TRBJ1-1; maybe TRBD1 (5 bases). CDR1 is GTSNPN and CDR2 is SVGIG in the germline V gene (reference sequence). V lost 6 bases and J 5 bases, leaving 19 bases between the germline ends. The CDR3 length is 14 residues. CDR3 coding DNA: TGTGCCTGCCAACTATCGGGGGGAGGGACTGAAGCTTTCTTT. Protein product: CACQLSGGGTEAFF.

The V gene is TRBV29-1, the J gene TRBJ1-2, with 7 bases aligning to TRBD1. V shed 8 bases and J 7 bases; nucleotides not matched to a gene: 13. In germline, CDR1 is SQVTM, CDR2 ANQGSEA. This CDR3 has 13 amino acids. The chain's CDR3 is CSLEGAGEAGYTF. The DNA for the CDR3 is TGCAGCCTCGAGGGGGCAGGGGAGGCTGGCTACACCTTC.

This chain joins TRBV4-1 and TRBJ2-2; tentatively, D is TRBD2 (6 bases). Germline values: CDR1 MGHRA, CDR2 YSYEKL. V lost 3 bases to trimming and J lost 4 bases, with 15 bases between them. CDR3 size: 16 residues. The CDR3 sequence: CASSQKSGGGTGELFF. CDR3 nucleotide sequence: TGCGCCAGCAGCCAGAAATCCGGGGGTGGCACCGGGGAGCTGTTTTTT.

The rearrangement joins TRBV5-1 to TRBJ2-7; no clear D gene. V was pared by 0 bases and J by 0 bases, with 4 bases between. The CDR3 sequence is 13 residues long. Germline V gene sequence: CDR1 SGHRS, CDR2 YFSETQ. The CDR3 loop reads CASSLELSYEQYF. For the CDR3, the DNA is TGCGCCAGCAGCTTGGAGCTCTCCTACGAGCAGTACTTC.

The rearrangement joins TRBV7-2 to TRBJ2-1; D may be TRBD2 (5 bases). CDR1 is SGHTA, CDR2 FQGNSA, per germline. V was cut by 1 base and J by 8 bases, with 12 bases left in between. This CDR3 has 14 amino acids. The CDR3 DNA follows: TGTGCCAGCAGCTTAGTAGGGAGTGGGTATGAGCAGTTCTTC. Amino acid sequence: CASSLVGSGYEQFF.

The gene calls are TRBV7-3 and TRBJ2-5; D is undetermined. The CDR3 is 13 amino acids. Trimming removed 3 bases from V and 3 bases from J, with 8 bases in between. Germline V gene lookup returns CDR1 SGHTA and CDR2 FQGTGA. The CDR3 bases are TGTGCCAGCAGCTTTGGGCGAGAAGAGACCCAGTACTTC. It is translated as CASSFGREETQYF.

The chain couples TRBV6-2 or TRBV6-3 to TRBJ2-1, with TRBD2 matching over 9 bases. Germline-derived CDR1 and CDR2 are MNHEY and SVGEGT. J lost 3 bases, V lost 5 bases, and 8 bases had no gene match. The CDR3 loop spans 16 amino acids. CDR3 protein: CASSTPSGRHYNEQFF. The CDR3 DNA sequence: TGTGCCAGCAGTACTCCCAGCGGGAGGCACTACAATGAGCAGTTCTTC.

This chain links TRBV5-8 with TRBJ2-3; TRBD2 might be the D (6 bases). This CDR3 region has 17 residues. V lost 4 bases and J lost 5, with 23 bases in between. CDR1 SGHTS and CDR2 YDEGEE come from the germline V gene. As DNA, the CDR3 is TGTGCCAGCAGCACCCGTGGGGGGAGCATTAGAGGAGATACGCAGTATTTT. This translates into CASSTRGGSIRGDTQYF. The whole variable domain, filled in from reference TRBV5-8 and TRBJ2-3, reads EAGVTQSPTHLIKTRGQQATLRCSPISGHTSVYWYQQALGLGLQFLLWYDEGEERNRGNFPPRFSGRQFPNYSSELNVNALELEDSALYLCASSTRGGSIRGDTQYFGPGTRLTVL.

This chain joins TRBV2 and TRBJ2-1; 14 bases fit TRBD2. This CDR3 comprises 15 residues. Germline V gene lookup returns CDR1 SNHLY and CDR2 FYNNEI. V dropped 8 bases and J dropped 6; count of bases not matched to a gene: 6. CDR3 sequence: CASAPGLAGVNEQFF. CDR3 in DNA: TGTGCCAGCGCTCCGGGACTAGCGGGAGTCAATGAGCAGTTCTTC.

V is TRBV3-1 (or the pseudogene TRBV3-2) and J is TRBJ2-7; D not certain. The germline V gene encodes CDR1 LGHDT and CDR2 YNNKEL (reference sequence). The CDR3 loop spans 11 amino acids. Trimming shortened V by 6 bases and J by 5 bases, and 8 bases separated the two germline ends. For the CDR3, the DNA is TGTGCCAGCAGTCGTGGGGACGAGCAGTACTTC. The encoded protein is CASSRGDEQYF.

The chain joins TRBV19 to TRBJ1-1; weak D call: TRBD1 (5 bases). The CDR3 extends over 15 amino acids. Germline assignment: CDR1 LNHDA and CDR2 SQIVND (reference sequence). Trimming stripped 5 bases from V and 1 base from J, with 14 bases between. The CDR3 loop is CASSPWGRRNTEAFF. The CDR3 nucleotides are TGTGCCAGTAGTCCGTGGGGCCGGAGGAACACTGAAGCTTTCTTT.

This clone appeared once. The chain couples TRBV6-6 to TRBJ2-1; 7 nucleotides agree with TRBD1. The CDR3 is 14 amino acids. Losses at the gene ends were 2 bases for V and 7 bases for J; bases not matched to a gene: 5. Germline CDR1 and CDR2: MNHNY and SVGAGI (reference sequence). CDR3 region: CASSYGGRGNEQFF. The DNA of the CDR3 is TGTGCCAGCAGTTACGGGGGCAGGGGGAATGAGCAGTTCTTC.

CDR3 DNA: TGTGCCAGCAGCTACGGGACTAGCGGATACACCGGGGAGCTGTTTTTT. Protein: CASSYGTSGYTGELFF. The V call is TRBV5-6, the J call TRBJ2-2; 11 nucleotides align to TRBD2. V lost 3 bases to trimming and J lost 3 bases; unmatched junction nucleotides: 4. Germline loops: CDR1 SGHDT, CDR2 YYEEEE. CDR3 length: 16 residues.